This TCR beta chain was retrieved from a study of shared clonotypes between healthy human individuals. As defined, naive CD8 cells were CD45RO-negative and positively selected for CCR7, with terminally differentiated effector memory CD45RA+ cells excluded. Generated by immunoSEQ multiplex PCR, the TCRdb table keeps only in-frame clones and is missing some. The data hold more than 2 million clones, with 90% to 95% observed a single time. The CDR3 has 15 residues. Germline CDR1 and CDR2: SGDLS and YYNGEE. The junction had 4 bases not matched to a gene; V was cut back by 4 bases and J by 5 bases. This sequence was found in a man in his late teens or twenties in good health. Some clones in this sample may be carry-over from other donors' samples. The rearrangement joins TRBV9 to TRBJ2-1, with 12 bases lining up with TRBD2. Sequenced input: naive CD8+ T cells from PBMCs. The CDR3 sequence: CASSLAGGPHNEQFF. The DNA for the CDR3 is TGTGCCAGCAGCCTAGCGGGAGGGCCACACAATGAGCAGTTCTTC.